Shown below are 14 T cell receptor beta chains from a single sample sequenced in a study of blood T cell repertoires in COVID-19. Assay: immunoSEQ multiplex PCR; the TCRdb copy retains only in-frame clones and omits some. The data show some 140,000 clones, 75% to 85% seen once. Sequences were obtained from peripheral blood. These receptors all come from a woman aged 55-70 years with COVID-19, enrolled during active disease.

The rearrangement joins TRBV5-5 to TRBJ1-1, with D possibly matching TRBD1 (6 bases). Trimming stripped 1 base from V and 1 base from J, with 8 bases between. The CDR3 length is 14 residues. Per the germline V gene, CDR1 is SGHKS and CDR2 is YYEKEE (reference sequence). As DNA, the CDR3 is TGTGCCAGCAGCTTGAACAGGGCGAACACTGAAGCTTTCTTT. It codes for CASSLNRANTEAFF.

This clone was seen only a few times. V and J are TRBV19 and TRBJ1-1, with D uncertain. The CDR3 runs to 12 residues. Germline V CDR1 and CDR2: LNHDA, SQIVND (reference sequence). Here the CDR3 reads CAPPGVNTEAFF. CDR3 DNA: TGTGCTCCCCCCGGGGTAAACACTGAAGCTTTCTTT.

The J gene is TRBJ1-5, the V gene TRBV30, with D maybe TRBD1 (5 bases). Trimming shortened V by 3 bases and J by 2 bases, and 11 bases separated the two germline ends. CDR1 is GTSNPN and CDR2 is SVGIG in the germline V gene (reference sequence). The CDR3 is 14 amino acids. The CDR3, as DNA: TGTGCCTGGAGCGCGGGGGTCCGCAATCAGCCCCAGCATTTT. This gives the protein CAWSAGVRNQPQHF.

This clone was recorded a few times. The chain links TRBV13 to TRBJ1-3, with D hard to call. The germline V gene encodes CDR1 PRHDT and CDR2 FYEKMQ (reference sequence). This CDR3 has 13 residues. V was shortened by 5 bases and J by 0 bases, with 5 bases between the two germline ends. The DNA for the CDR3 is TGTGCCAGCAGCCGCAGCTCTGGAAACACCATATATTTT. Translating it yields CASSRSSGNTIYF.

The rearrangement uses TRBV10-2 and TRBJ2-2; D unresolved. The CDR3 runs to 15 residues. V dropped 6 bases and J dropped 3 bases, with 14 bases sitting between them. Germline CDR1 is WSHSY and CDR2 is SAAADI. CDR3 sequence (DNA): TGCGCCAGCAGAGGAATCCAGGTGGACACCGGGGAGCTGTTTTTT. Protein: CASRGIQVDTGELFF.

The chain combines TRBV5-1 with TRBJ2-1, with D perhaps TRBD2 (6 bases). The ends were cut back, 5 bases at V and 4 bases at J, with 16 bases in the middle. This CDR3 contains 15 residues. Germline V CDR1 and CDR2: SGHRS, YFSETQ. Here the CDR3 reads CASSSQVADYNEQFF. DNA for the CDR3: TGCGCCAGCAGTTCTCAGGTAGCGGATTACAATGAGCAGTTCTTC.

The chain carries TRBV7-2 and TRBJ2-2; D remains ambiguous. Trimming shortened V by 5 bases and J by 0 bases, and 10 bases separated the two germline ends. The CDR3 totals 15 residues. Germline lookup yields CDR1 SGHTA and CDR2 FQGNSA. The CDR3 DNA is TGTGCCAGCAGCCGGCTTCGGGCGAACACCGGGGAGCTGTTTTTT. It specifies CASSRLRANTGELFF.

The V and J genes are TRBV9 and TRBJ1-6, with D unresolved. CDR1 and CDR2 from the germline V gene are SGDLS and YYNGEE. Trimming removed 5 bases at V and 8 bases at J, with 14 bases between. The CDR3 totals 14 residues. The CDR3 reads CASSVRREDSPLHF. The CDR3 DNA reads TGTGCCAGCAGTGTCAGGAGGGAAGATTCACCCCTCCACTTT. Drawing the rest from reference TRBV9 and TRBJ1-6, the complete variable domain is DSGVTQTPKHLITATGQRVTLRCSPRSGDLSVYWYQQSLDQGLQFLIQYYNGEERAKGNILERFSAQQFPDLHSELNLSSLELGDSALYFCASSVRREDSPLHFGNGTRLTVT.

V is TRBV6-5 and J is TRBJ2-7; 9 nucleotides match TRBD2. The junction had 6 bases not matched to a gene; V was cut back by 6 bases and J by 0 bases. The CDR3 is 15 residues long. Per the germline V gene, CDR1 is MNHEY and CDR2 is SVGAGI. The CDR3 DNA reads TGTGCCAGCAGAATGACTAGCGGAAGCTCCTACGAGCAGTACTTC. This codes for CASRMTSGSSYEQYF.

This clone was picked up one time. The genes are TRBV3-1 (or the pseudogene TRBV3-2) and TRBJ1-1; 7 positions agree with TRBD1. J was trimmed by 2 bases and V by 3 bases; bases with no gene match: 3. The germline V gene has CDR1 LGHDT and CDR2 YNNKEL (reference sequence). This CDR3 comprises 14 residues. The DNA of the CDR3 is TGTGCCAGCAGCCAGGGACAGATTAACACTGAAGCTTTCTTT. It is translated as CASSQGQINTEAFF.

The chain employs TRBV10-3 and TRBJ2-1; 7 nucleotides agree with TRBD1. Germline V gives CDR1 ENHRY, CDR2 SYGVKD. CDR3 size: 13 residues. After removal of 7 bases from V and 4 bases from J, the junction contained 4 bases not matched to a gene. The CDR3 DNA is TGTGCCATCACCTGGGGACAGTACAATGAGCAGTTCTTC. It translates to CAITWGQYNEQFF.

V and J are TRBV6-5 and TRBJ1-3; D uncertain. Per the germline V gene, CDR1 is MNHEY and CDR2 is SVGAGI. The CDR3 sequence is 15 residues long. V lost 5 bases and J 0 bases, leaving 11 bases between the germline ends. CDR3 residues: CASSLDRYSGNTIYF. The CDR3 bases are TGTGCCAGCAGTCTAGATCGGTACTCTGGAAACACCATATATTTT.

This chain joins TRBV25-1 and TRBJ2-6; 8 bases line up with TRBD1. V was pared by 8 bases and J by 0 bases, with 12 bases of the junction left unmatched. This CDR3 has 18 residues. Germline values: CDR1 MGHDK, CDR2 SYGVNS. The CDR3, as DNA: TGTGCCAGCGCTTCTCCGGGACAGGCGTACTCTGGGGCCAACGTCCTGACTTTC. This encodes CASASPGQAYSGANVLTF.

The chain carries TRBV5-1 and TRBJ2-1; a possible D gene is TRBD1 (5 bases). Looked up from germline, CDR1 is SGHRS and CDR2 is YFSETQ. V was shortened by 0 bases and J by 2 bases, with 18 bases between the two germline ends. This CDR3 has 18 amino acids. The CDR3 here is CASSLEPGHQSTYNEQFF. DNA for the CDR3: TGCGCCAGCAGCTTGGAGCCAGGACACCAATCAACCTACAATGAGCAGTTCTTC.